This T cell receptor (beta chain) was obtained from a study of blood T cell repertoires in COVID-19. The wider study: Samples representing acute and convalescent COVID-19 were sourced from the United States, Italy and Spain. In each case, the material was cDNA or gDNA derived from T cells, B-cell-depleted T cells, or PBMCs.

In the original workflow: Estimation of nucleated cell counts was performed using reference gene primer amplification. Here immunoSEQ multiplex PCR was the method, and the copy in TCRdb shows in-frame clones only, minus some. The DNA was the basis for D and trimming; V, J and clone size are from that table. Found here are approximately 46,000 clones, 84% of them singletons; the top ten hold less than 10%. This CDR3 is built from 14 residues. Germline CDR1 SNHLY, CDR2 FYNNEI. V was trimmed by 3 bases and J by 0 bases, leaving 7 bases between them. The origin of this receptor is a human donor in a cohort sampled during active COVID-19. The source material was peripheral blood. The chain uses TRBV2 and TRBJ2-3; unclear D gene. The CDR3 DNA reads as TGTGCCAGCAGTGATGGCCTTAGCACAGATACGCAGTATTTT. It codes for CASSDGLSTDTQYF.